Sequencing of this TCR beta chain was carried out in a study of cytomegalovirus exposure and HLA in healthy donors. In regard to this clone: The antigen is undetermined.

The CDR3 is 14 residues long. Between the trimmed V and J ends, which lost 6 bases and 8 bases, there was a span of 17 bases. Per the germline V gene, CDR1 is SNHLY and CDR2 is FYNNEI. Sequencing used immunoSEQ multiplex PCR; TCRdb keeps in-frame clones, though not all of them. This table holds 150,000 to 200,000 clones, 75% to 90% found once. Study findings and constraints: The study found most TCR sequences rare, yet found some public TCRs in many donors. Under in vitro conditions, three CMV-associated chains were confirmed as specific for CMV antigens. With high specificity and sensitivity, the classifier reportedly diagnosed cytomegalovirus status.

Specimen: PBMCs. V usage is TRBV2 and J usage is TRBJ2-4, with D unresolved. This sequence originates from a man aged 18 to 30 in good health and CMV-seropositive. CDR3 sequence (DNA): TGTGCCAGCAGCCTGGGTACCCCAGCGTACATTCAGTACTTC. Residues: CASSLGTPAYIQYF.